This T cell receptor (beta chain) was captured in a study of T cell responses to AZD1222 COVID-19 vaccine. General study findings and limits: White British donors predominated, females outnumbered males, and clonal diversity was possibly underestimated. A reported finding is that nearly half of spike-specific TCRs target unmutated variant regions. Repertoire collection took place solely once the T cell response had peaked. CD4 TCRs covered the whole spike, strongest at regions 160-218 and 743-854.

Points on this clone: Antigen specificity is unknown.

Produced via immunoSEQ multiplex PCR; TCRdb's table is partial and in-frame only. Here the sample spans under 95,000 clones, around 88% being singletons. This CDR3 is built from 12 residues. The V and J ends lost 2 bases and 5 bases respectively, with 6 bases between them. In germline, CDR1 is SEHNR, CDR2 FQNEAQ (reference sequence). The clonotype was recovered from an adult who received the AZD1222 COVID-19 vaccine. This sequence joins TRBV7-9 and TRBJ2-5, with D possibly TRBD1 on 6 matching bases. Specimen: peripheral blood, collected 28 days after the second AZD1222 dose. The CDR3 DNA follows: TGTGCCAGCAGCTTAAGGGGGGAGACCCAGTACTTC. Amino acids: CASSLRGETQYF.